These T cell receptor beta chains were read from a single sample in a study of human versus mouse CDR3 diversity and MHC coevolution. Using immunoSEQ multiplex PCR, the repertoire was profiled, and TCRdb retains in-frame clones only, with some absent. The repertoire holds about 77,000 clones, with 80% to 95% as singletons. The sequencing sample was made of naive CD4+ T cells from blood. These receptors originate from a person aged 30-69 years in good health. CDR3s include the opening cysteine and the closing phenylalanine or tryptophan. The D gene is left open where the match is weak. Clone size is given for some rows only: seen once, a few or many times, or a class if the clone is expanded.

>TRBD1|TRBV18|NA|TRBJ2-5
CASSPAQGARETQYF
TGTGCCAGCTCACCCGCACAGGGGGCGCGGGAGACCCAGTACTTC
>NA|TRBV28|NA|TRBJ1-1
CASREHSGNTEAFF
TGTGCCAGCAGAGAGCACTCGGGGAACACTGAAGCTTTCTTT
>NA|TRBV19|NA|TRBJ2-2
CASLNERKTNTGELFF
TGTGCCAGTTTAAACGAGCGGAAAACGAACACCGGGGAGCTGTTTTTT
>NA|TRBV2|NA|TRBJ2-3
CARIRLGGTDTQYF
TGTGCCAGGATCCGACTGGGGGGAACAGATACGCAGTATTTT
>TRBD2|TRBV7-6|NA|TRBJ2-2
CASSPNIRTSGAKGELFF
TGTGCCAGCAGCCCTAATATTCGGACTAGCGGTGCGAAGGGGGAGCTGTTTTTT
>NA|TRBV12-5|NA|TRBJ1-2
CASGIPRGVNYGYTF
TGTGCTAGTGGTATCCCCCGCGGCGTCAACTATGGCTACACCTTC
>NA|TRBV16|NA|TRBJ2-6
CASSRGWTPGANVLTF
TGTGCCAGCAGCCGAGGATGGACACCCGGGGCCAACGTCCTGACTTTC
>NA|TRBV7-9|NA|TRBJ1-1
CASSLAEDSLEAFF
TGTGCCAGCAGCTTAGCGGAGGACAGCCTAGAAGCTTTCTTT
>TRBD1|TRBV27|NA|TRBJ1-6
CASSPGQGSSSPLHF
TGTGCCAGCAGTCCGGGACAGGGGTCGAGTTCACCCCTCCACTTT
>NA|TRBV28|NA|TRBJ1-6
CASSLEYGVQGNSPLHF
TGTGCCAGCAGTTTAGAGTATGGGGTACAGGGTAATAGTCCCCTCCACTTT
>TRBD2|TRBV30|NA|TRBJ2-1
CAWSRLAGGPRIF
TGTGCCTGGAGTAGACTAGCGGGAGGCCCCAGGATCTTC
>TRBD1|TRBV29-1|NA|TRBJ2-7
CSVAGQGIHEQYF
TGCAGCGTTGCAGGACAGGGGATACACGAGCAGTACTTC
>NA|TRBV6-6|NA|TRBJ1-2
CASSTLPQGSYGYTF
TGTGCCAGCAGTACCTTGCCACAGGGAAGCTATGGCTACACCTTC
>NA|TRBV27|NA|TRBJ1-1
CASRSRETNTEAFF
TGTGCCAGCAGGAGTAGGGAGACAAACACTGAAGCTTTCTTT
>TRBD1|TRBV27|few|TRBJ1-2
CASSSMAGGTYGYTF
TGTGCCAGCAGTTCAATGGCAGGGGGCACCTATGGCTACACCTTC
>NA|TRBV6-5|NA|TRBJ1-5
CASTRGSNQPQHF
TGTGCCAGCACCAGGGGTAGCAATCAGCCCCAGCATTTT
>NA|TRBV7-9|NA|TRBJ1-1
CASSSSGWLTEAFF
TGTGCCAGCAGCTCCTCAGGGTGGCTCACTGAAGCTTTCTTT
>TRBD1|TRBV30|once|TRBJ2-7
CAWSSGQGKQYF
TGTGCCTGGAGTTCCGGACAGGGGAAGCAGTACTTC
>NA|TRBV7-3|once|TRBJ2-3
CASSLIQGTDTQYF
TGTGCCAGCAGCTTAATACAGGGAACAGATACGCAGTATTTT
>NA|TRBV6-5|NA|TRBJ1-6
CASSKDRINSPLHF
TGTGCCAGCAGCAAGGACAGAATTAATTCACCCCTCCACTTT
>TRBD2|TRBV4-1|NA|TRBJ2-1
CASSQPTSGRDYNEQFF
TGCGCCAGCAGCCAACCGACTAGCGGGAGGGATTACAATGAGCAGTTCTTC
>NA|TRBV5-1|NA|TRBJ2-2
CASSPGGANTGELFF
TGCGCCAGCAGCCCGGGGGGCGCGAACACCGGGGAGCTGTTTTTT
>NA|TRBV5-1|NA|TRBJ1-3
CASSLPGVVRSGNTIYF
TGCGCCAGCAGCTTGCCAGGGGTCGTCCGCTCTGGAAACACCATATATTTT
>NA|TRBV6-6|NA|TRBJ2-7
CASSSLSVPSYEQYF
TGTGCCAGCAGCTCCTTAAGCGTTCCTTCCTACGAGCAGTACTTC
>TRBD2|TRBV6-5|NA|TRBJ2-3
CASSYGAGGPRDTQYF
TGTGCCAGCAGCTACGGGGCGGGAGGGCCCCGTGATACGCAGTATTTT
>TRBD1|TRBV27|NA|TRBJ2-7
CASTKRGQGALPSYEQYF
TGTGCCAGCACCAAGCGGGGACAGGGGGCTCTTCCCTCCTACGAGCAGTACTTC
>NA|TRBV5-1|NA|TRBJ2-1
CASKTSSPVEQFF
TGCGCCAGCAAAACCTCATCTCCGGTGGAGCAGTTCTTC